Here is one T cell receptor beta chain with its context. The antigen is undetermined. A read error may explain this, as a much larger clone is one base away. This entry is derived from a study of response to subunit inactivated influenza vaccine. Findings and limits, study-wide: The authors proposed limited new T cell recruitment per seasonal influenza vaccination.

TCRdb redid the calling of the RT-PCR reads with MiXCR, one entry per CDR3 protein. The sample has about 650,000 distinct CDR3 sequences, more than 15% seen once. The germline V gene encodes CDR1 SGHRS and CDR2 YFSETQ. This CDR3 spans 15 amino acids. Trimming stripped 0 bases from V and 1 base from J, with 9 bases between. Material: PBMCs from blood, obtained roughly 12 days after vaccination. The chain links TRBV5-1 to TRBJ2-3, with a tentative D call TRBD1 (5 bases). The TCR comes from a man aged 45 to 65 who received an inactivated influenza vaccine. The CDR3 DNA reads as TGCGCCAGCAGCTTGGCAGGGAAAGGCACAGATACGCAGTATTTT. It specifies CASSLAGKGTDTQYF.